These T cell receptor beta chains were read from a single sample in a study of T cell responses to AZD1222 COVID-19 vaccine. The repertoire was sequenced with immunoSEQ multiplex PCR; TCRdb's copy has only in-frame clones and lacks some. The profile covers 100,000 to 120,000 clones, with about 87% appearing a single time and around 1.7% taken by the ten largest. The sequences come from peripheral blood, collected on day 0 of AZD1222 vaccination. These receptors all come from an adult in good health. Each CDR3 is given with its conserved first and last residue. The D gene is left open where the match is weak. Size values are once, few and many counts, or a class for expanded clones, and some rows have none.

D gene: NA
clone size: NA
J gene: TRBJ2-3
V gene: TRBV5-1
CDR3 DNA: TGCGCCAGCAGTCGACCTAACCCGGGCACAGATACGCAGTATTTT
CDR3 protein: CASSRPNPGTDTQYF

D gene: NA
clone size: NA
J gene: TRBJ2-3
V gene: TRBV29-1
CDR3 DNA: TGCAGCGTTGAAGCTACAGCTTCAGATACGCAGTATTTT
CDR3 protein: CSVEATASDTQYF

D gene: TRBD2
clone size: NA
J gene: TRBJ2-5
V gene: TRBV11-2
CDR3 DNA: TGTGCCAGCACTAGCGGGGGGAGAGAGACCCAGTACTTC
CDR3 protein: CASTSGGRETQYF

D gene: NA
clone size: NA
J gene: TRBJ1-4
V gene: TRBV7-2
CDR3 DNA: TGTGCCAGCAGCTCGGCTGGGGCTAATGAAAAACTGTTTTTT
CDR3 protein: CASSSAGANEKLFF

D gene: NA
clone size: NA
J gene: TRBJ1-1
V gene: TRBV5-1
CDR3 DNA: TGCGCCAGCAGCTTGTGGGGGCAGGGAGAGAACACTGAAGCTTTCTTT
CDR3 protein: CASSLWGQGENTEAFF

D gene: TRBD2
clone size: NA
J gene: TRBJ2-7
V gene: TRBV2
CDR3 DNA: TGTGCCAGCGCTGACTGGGGTAGCGGGAGTGAGGAGCAGTACTTC
CDR3 protein: CASADWGSGSEEQYF

D gene: NA
clone size: NA
J gene: TRBJ1-4
V gene: TRBV4-2
CDR3 DNA: TGTGCCAGCAGCCAAGCCCTCGACTTGTTCGCAACTAATGAAAAACTGTTTTTT
CDR3 protein: CASSQALDLFATNEKLFF

D gene: NA
clone size: few
J gene: TRBJ1-4
V gene: TRBV5-6
CDR3 DNA: TGTGCCAGCAGGGATCGGGGTATGGCTAATGAAAAACTGTTTTTT
CDR3 protein: CASRDRGMANEKLFF

D gene: NA
clone size: NA
J gene: TRBJ2-1
V gene: TRBV19
CDR3 DNA: TGTGCCAGTAGTTATGACAGGAGCTCCTACAATGAGCAGTTCTTC
CDR3 protein: CASSYDRSSYNEQFF

D gene: NA
clone size: NA
J gene: TRBJ2-3
V gene: TRBV5-6
CDR3 DNA: TGTGCCAGCAGGGACACAGATACGCAGTATTTT
CDR3 protein: CASRDTDTQYF

D gene: NA
clone size: NA
J gene: TRBJ1-1
V gene: TRBV5-1
CDR3 DNA: TGCGCCAGCAGCTTATGGAGGGCAACTGAAGCTTTCTTT
CDR3 protein: CASSLWRATEAFF

D gene: NA
clone size: NA
J gene: TRBJ2-7
V gene: TRBV6-5
CDR3 DNA: TGTGCCAGCAGTTGGTTACCGGGACAACGCTACGAGCAGTACTTC
CDR3 protein: CASSWLPGQRYEQYF

D gene: TRBD2
clone size: once
J gene: TRBJ2-2
V gene: TRBV18
CDR3 DNA: TGTGCCAGCTCACCCATGACTAGCGCCAACACCGGGGAGCTGTTTTTT
CDR3 protein: CASSPMTSANTGELFF

D gene: NA
clone size: once
J gene: TRBJ2-7
V gene: TRBV6-5
CDR3 DNA: TGTGCCAGCAGTTATGGCAGGGGTCTCCCCTACGAGCAGTACTTC
CDR3 protein: CASSYGRGLPYEQYF

D gene: NA
clone size: NA
J gene: TRBJ2-2
V gene: TRBV5-6
CDR3 DNA: TGTGCCAGCAGCCAACAACATCTAAGGAACACCGGGGAGCTGTTTTTT
CDR3 protein: CASSQQHLRNTGELFF

D gene: NA
clone size: once
J gene: TRBJ1-5
V gene: TRBV7-9
CDR3 DNA: TGTGCCAGCAGCCCGGGACCCCTTCAGCCCCAGCATTTT
CDR3 protein: CASSPGPLQPQHF

D gene: NA
clone size: NA
J gene: TRBJ1-1
V gene: TRBV7-9
CDR3 DNA: TGTGCCAGCACGCGCGAGGGGTACCCTGAAGCTTTCTTT
CDR3 protein: CASTREGYPEAFF

D gene: TRBD1
clone size: NA
J gene: TRBJ1-6
V gene: TRBV10-3
CDR3 DNA: TGTGCCATCAGTGAGACGGACAGGCTACTTACCTATAATTCACCCCTCCACTTT
CDR3 protein: CAISETDRLLTYNSPLHF

D gene: NA
clone size: once
J gene: TRBJ2-3
V gene: TRBV5-1
CDR3 DNA: TGCGCCAGCAGCACCAATACCGCAGATACGCAGTATTTT
CDR3 protein: CASSTNTADTQYF

D gene: NA
clone size: NA
J gene: TRBJ1-1
V gene: TRBV10-3
CDR3 DNA: TGTGCCATCAGTGCCCCGGGACATTACACTGAAGCTTTCTTT
CDR3 protein: CAISAPGHYTEAFF

D gene: NA
clone size: NA
J gene: TRBJ1-2
V gene: TRBV10-3
CDR3 DNA: TGTGCCATCAGTGGTACAGGGTCGGATGGCTACACCTTC
CDR3 protein: CAISGTGSDGYTF

D gene: TRBD1
clone size: NA
J gene: TRBJ1-5
V gene: TRBV20-1
CDR3 DNA: TGCAGTACAGGGGACAATCAGCCCCAGCATTTT
CDR3 protein: CSTGDNQPQHF

D gene: NA
clone size: NA
J gene: TRBJ1-2
V gene: TRBV6-5
CDR3 DNA: TGTGCCAGCAGTTACGCTCCGGGATTGCTCGTCCATCTCACCTTC
CDR3 protein: CASSYAPGLLVHLTF

D gene: TRBD1
clone size: NA
J gene: TRBJ1-2
V gene: TRBV6-5
CDR3 DNA: TGTGCCAGCAGTTACGGAGGGGGCGACTATGGCTACACCTTC
CDR3 protein: CASSYGGGDYGYTF

D gene: NA
clone size: NA
J gene: TRBJ1-2
V gene: TRBV5-1
CDR3 DNA: TGCGCCAGCAGCCTACAGGGAGATCGCTATGGCTACACCTTC
CDR3 protein: CASSLQGDRYGYTF

D gene: TRBD1
clone size: NA
J gene: TRBJ1-5
V gene: TRBV5-5
CDR3 DNA: TGTGCCAGCAGCTTGGAGAGACAGGGAACCCAGCCCCAGCATTTT
CDR3 protein: CASSLERQGTQPQHF

D gene: NA
clone size: few
J gene: TRBJ1-5
V gene: TRBV28
CDR3 DNA: TGTGCCAGCAGTACAGAGAATCAGCCCCAGCATTTT
CDR3 protein: CASSTENQPQHF